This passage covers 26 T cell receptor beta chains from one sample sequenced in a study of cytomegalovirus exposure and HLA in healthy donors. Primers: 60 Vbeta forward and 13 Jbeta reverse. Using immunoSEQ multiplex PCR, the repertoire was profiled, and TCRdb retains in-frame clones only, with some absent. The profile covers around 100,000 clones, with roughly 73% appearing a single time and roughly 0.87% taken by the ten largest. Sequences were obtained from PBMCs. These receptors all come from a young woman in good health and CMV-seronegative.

The CDR3 nucleotides are TGTGCCAGCAGCTTCGGACTGATGAACACTGAAGCTTTCTTT. Translating it yields CASSFGLMNTEAFF. This chain links TRBV7-2 with TRBJ1-1; D remains unclear. CDR3 length equals 14 residues. The germline V gene encodes CDR1 SGHTA and CDR2 FQGNSA. Deletions cut 3 bases from V and 0 bases from J, with 8 bases between.

The CDR3 region is CASSPTGASYGYTF. The CDR3 DNA sequence: TGTGCCAGCAGCCCTACAGGGGCATCCTATGGCTACACCTTC. This chain joins TRBV7-2 and TRBJ1-2; 7 bases are a match to TRBD1. The germline V gene has CDR1 SGHTA and CDR2 FQGNSA. V trimming: 5 bases; J trimming: 4 bases; junction bases outside the gene matches: 7. The CDR3 length is 14 residues.

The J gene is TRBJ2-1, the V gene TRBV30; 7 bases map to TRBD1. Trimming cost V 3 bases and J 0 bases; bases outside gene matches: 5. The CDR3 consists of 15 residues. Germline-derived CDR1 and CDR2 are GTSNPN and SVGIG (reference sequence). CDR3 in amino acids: CAWRGQLSSYNEQFF. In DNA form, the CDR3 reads TGTGCCTGGAGGGGACAGTTGAGCTCCTACAATGAGCAGTTCTTC.

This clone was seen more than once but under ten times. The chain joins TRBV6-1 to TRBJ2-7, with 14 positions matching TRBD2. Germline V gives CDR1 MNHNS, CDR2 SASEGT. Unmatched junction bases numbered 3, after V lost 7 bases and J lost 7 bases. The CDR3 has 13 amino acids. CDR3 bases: TGTGCCAGCATTAGGACTAGCGGGAGGGAGCAGTACTTC. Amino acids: CASIRTSGREQYF.

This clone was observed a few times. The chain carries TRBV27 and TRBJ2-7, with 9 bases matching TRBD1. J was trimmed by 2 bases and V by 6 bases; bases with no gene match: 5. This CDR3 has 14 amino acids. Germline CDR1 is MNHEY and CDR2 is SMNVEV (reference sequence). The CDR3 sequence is CASRRDRVAYEQYF. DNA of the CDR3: TGTGCCAGCAGAAGGGACAGGGTAGCCTACGAGCAGTACTTC.

The CDR3, as DNA: TGTGCCAGCAGCCACCGACAAACAGATACGCAGTATTTT. Translating gives CASSHRQTDTQYF. The rearrangement uses TRBV14 and TRBJ2-3, with D unclear. The CDR3 contains 13 residues. CDR1 and CDR2 from the germline V gene are SGHDN and FVKESK. The V end lost 3 bases, the J end lost 3 bases, and 7 bases lay between the germline ends. The complete variable domain, with remaining parts taken from reference TRBV14 and TRBJ2-3, reads EAGVTQFPSHSVIEKGQTVTLRCDPISGHDNLYWYRRVMGKEIKFLLHFVKESKQDESGMPNNRFLAERTGGTYSTLKVQPAELEDSGVYFCASSHRQTDTQYFGPGTRLTVL.

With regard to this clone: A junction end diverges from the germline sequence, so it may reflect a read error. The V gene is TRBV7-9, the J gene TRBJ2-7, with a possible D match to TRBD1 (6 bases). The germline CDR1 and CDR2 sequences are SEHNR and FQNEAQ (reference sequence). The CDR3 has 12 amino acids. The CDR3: CASSLVNQGPLF. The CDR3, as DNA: TGTGCCAGCAGCTTAGTCAACCAGGGGCCTTTATTC. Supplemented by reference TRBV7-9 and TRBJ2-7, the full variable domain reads DTGVSQNPRHKITKRGQNVTFRCDPISEHNRLYWYRQTLGQGPEFLTYFQNEAQLEKSRLLSDRFSAERPKGSFSTLEIQRTEQGDSAMYLCASSLVNQGPLFGPGTRLTVT.

DNA of the CDR3: TGTGCCAGCATTGGGGGACAGGGGGCGAAGGAAGCTTTCTTT. Residues: CASIGGQGAKEAFF. The rearrangement joins TRBV2 to TRBJ1-1; 12 bases are a match to TRBD1. The junction had 8 bases not matched to a gene; V was cut back by 7 bases and J by 8 bases. This CDR3 spans 14 amino acids. Germline V CDR1 and CDR2: SNHLY, FYNNEI.

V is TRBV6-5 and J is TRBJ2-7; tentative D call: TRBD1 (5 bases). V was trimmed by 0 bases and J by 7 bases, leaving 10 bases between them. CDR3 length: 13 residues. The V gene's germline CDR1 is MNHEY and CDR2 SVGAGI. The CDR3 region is CASSYSGAREQYF. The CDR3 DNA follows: TGTGCCAGCAGTTACTCAGGGGCTCGGGAGCAGTACTTC.

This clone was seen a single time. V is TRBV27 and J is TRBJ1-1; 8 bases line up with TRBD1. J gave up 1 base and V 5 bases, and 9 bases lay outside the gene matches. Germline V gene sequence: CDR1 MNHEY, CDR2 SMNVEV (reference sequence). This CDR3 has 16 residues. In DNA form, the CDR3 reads TGTGCCAGCAGTAAGGCTACAGGGGGTTCGAACACTGAAGCTTTCTTT. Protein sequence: CASSKATGGSNTEAFF.

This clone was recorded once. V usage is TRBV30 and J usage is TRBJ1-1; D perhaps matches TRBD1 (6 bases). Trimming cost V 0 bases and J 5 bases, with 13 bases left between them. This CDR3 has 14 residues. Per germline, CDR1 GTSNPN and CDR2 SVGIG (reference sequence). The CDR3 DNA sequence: TGTGCCTGGAGTGTACAAAGGGGGGGTACTGAAGCTTTCTTT. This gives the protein CAWSVQRGGTEAFF.

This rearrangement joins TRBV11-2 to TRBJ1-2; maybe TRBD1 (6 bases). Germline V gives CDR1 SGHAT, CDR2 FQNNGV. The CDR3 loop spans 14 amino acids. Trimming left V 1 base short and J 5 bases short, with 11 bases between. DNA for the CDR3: TGTGCCAGCAGCTTAGTTGCGGGGGCGTATGGCTACACCTTC. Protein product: CASSLVAGAYGYTF.

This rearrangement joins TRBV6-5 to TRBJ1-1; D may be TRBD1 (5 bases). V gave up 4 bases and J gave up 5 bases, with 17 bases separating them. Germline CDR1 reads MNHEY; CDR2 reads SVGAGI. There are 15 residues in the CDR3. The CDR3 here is CASSSGRTAGTEAFF. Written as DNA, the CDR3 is TGTGCCAGCAGTTCGGGACGGACTGCGGGGACTGAAGCTTTCTTT.

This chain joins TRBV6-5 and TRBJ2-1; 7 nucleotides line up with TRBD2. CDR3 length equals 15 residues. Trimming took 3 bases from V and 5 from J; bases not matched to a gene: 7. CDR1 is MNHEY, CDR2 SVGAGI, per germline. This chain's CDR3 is CASSYWGGENNEQFF. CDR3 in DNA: TGTGCCAGCAGTTATTGGGGGGGGGAGAACAATGAGCAGTTCTTC.

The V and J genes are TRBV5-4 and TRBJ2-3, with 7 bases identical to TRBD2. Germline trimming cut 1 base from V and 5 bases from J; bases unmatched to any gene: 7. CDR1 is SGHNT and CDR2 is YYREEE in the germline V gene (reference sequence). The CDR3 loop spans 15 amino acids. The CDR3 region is CASSLSGTTGDTQYF. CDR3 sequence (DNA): TGTGCCAGCAGCTTGTCCGGGACTACGGGAGATACGCAGTATTTT. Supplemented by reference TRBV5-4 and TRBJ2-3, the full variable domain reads ETGVTQSPTHLIKTRGQQVTLRCSSQSGHNTVSWYQQALGQGPQFIFQYYREEENGRGNFPPRFSGLQFPNYSSELNVNALELDDSALYLCASSLSGTTGDTQYFGPGTRLTVL.

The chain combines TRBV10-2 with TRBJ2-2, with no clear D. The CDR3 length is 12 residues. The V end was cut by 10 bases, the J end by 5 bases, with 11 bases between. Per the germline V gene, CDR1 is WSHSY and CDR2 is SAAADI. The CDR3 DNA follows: TGCGCCACAAGAGCCCAAACCGGGGAGCTGTTTTTT. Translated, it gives CATRAQTGELFF.

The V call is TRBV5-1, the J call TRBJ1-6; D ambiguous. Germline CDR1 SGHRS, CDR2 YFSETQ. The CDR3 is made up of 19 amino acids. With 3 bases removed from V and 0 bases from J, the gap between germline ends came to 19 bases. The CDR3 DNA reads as TGCGCCAGCAGCTCACCCTGGGTTGAGGGAAGCTCCTATAATTCACCCCTCCACTTT. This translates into CASSSPWVEGSSYNSPLHF.

DNA for the CDR3: TGCGCCAGCAGCCAAGAGGGGGGTAAGCAGTTCTTC. This encodes CASSQEGGKQFF. The chain joins TRBV4-1 to TRBJ2-1; possible D gene TRBD2, 6 bases. The germline V and J ends were trimmed by 0 bases and 11 bases, with 8 bases remaining between them. Germline lookup yields CDR1 MGHRA and CDR2 YSYEKL. The CDR3 length is 12 residues.

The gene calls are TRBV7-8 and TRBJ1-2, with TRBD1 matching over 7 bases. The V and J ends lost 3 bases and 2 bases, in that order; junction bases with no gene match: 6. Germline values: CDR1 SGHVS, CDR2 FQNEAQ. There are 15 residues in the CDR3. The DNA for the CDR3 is TGTGCCAGCAGCTTCTCCGGGACAGACAACTATGGCTACACCTTC. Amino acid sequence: CASSFSGTDNYGYTF.

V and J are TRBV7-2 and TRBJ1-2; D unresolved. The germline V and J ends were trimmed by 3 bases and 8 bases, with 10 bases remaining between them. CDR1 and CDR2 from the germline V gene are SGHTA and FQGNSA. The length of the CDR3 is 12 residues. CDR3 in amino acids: CASSFGPGGYTF. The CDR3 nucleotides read TGTGCCAGCAGCTTCGGCCCGGGGGGCTACACCTTC.

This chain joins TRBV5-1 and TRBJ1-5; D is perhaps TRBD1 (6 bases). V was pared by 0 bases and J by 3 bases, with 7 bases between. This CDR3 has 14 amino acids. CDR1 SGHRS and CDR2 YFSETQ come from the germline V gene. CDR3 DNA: TGCGCCAGCAGCTTGGGGACAGTCAATCAGCCCCAGCATTTT. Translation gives CASSLGTVNQPQHF.

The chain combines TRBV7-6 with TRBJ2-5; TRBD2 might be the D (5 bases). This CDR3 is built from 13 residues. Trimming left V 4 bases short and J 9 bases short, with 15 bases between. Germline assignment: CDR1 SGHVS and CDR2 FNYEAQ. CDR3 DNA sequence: TGTGCCAGCAGCTCGGAGGTATTCGGGCCCCAGTACTTC. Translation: CASSSEVFGPQYF.

Here the CDR3 reads CASSLSGPYNEQFF. The CDR3 bases are TGTGCCAGCAGCTTATCAGGTCCCTACAATGAGCAGTTCTTC. The chain links TRBV7-6 to TRBJ2-1; D is unclear. Deletions cut 2 bases from V and 2 bases from J, with 7 bases between. Germline CDR1 is SGHVS and CDR2 is FNYEAQ. The CDR3 sequence is 14 residues long.

For the CDR3, the DNA is TGTGCCAGCAGCTTAGTAGTTGGCGGAAAGGGCAATCAGCCCCAGCATTTT. It is translated as CASSLVVGGKGNQPQHF. The V and J genes are TRBV7-9 and TRBJ1-5; D gene unclear. The CDR3 is made up of 17 amino acids. CDR1 and CDR2 (germline): SEHNR, FQNEAQ (reference sequence). With 1 base removed from V and 2 bases from J, the gap between germline ends came to 15 bases. Full variable domain (rest looked up from reference TRBV7-9 and TRBJ1-5): DTGVSQNPRHKITKRGQNVTFRCDPISEHNRLYWYRQTLGQGPEFLTYFQNEAQLEKSRLLSDRFSAERPKGSFSTLEIQRTEQGDSAMYLCASSLVVGGKGNQPQHFGDGTRLSIL.

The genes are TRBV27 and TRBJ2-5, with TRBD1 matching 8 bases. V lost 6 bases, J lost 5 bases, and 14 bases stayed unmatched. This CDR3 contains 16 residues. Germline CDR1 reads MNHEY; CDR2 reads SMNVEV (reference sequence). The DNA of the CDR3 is TGTGCCAGCAGCCACCTTCAGGGGGCGCAGAGTGAGACCCAGTACTTC. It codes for CASSHLQGAQSETQYF.

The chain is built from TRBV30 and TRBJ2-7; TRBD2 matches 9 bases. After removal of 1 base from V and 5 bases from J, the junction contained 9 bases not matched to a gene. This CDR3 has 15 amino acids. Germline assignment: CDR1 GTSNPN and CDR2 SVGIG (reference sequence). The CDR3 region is CAWSALAGPLHEQYF. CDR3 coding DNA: TGTGCCTGGAGTGCGCTAGCGGGACCCCTCCACGAGCAGTACTTC.